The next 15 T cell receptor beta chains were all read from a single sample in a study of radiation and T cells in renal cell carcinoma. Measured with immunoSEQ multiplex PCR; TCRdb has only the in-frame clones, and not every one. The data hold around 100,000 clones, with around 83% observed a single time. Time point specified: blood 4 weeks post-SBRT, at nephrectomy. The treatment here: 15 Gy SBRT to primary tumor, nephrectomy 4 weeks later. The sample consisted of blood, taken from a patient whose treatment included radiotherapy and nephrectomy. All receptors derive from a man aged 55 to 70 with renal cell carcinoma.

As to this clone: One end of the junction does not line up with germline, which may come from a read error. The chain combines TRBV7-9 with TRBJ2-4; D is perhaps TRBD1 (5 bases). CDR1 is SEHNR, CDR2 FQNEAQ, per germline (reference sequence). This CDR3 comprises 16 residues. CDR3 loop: CASSLLTVSGKSIQYF. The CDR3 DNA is TGTGCCAGCAGCTTACTGACAGTCAGTGGCAAAAGCATTCAGTACTTC.

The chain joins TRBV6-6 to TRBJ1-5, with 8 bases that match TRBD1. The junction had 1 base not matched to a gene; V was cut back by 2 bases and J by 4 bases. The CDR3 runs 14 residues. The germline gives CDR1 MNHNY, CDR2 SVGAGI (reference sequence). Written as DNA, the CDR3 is TGTGCCAGCAGTTACGGACAGGGAAATCAGCCCCAGCATTTT. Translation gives CASSYGQGNQPQHF.

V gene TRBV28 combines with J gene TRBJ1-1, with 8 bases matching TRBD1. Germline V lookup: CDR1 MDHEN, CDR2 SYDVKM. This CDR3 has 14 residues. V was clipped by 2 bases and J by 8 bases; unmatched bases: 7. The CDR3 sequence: CASSLQGAKGEAFF. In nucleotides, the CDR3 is TGTGCCAGCAGTTTACAGGGGGCAAAGGGGGAAGCTTTCTTT.

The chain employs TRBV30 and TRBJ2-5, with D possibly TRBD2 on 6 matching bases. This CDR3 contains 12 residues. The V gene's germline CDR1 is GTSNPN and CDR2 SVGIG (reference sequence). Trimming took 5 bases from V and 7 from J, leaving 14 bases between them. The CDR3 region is CAWSMGGGTQYF. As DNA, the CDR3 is TGTGCCTGGTCTATGGGGGGAGGGACCCAGTACTTC.

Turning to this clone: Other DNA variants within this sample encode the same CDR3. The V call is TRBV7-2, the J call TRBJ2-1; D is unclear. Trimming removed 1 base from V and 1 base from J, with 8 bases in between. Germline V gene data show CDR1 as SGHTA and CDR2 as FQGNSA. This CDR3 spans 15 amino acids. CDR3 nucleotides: TGTGCCAGCAGCTTAGTATCCAGGTCCTACAATGAGCAGTTCTTC. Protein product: CASSLVSRSYNEQFF.

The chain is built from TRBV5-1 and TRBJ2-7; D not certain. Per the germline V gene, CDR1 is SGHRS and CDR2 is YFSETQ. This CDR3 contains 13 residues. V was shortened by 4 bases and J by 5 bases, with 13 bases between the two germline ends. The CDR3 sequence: CASSGMARDEQYF. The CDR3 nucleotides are TGCGCCAGCAGCGGCATGGCCCGTGACGAGCAGTACTTC. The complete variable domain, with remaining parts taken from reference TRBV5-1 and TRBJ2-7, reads KAGVTQTPRYLIKTRGQQVTLSCSPISGHRSVSWYQQTPGQGLQFLFEYFSETQRNKGNFPGRFSGRQFSNSRSEMNVSTLELGDSALYLCASSGMARDEQYFGPGTRLTVT.

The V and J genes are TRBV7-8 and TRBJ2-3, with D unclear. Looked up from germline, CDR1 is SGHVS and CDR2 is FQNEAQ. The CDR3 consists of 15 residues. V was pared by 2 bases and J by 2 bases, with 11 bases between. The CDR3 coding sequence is TGTGCCAGCAGCTTATGGAACAGACTCACAGATACGCAGTATTTT. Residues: CASSLWNRLTDTQYF.

For the CDR3, the DNA is TGTGCCAGCAGCGCGACAGCCTGGGACAGGGCCCACGAGCAGTACTTC. As protein: CASSATAWDRAHEQYF. The chain combines TRBV9 with TRBJ2-7, with 9 bases matching TRBD1. The CDR3 extends over 16 amino acids. Germline CDR1 and CDR2: SGDLS and YYNGEE. V was clipped by 3 bases and J by 5 bases; unmatched bases: 12.

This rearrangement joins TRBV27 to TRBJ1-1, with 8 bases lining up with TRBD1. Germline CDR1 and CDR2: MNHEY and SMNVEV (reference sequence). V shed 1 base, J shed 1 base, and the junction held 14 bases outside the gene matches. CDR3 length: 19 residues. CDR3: CASSLLSGRQGIGNTEAFF. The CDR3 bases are TGTGCCAGCAGTTTATTATCCGGGAGACAGGGGATCGGGAACACTGAAGCTTTCTTT.

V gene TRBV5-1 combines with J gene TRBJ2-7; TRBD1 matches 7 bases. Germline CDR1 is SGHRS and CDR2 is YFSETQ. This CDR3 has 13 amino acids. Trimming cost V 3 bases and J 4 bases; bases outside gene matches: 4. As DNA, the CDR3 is TGCGCCAGCAGCTCACAGGGGATATACGAGCAGTACTTC. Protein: CASSSQGIYEQYF. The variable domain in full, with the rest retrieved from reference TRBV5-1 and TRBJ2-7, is KAGVTQTPRYLIKTRGQQVTLSCSPISGHRSVSWYQQTPGQGLQFLFEYFSETQRNKGNFPGRFSGRQFSNSRSEMNVSTLELGDSALYLCASSSQGIYEQYFGPGTRLTVT.

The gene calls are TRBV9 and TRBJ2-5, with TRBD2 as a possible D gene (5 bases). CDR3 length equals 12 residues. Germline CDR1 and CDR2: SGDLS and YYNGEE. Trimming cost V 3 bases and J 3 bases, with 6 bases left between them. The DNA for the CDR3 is TGTGCCAGCAGCGCAGCGGAAGAGACCCAGTACTTC. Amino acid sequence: CASSAAEETQYF.

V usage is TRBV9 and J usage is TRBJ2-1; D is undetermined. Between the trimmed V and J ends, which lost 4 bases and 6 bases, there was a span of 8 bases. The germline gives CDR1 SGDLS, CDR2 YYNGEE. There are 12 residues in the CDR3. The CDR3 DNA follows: TGTGCCAGCAGCTCAGTTAGCAATGAGCAGTTCTTC. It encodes CASSSVSNEQFF.

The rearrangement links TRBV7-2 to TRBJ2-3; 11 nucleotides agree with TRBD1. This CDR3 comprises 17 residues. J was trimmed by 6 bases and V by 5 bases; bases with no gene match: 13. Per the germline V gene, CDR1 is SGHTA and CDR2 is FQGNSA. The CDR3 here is CASSDRLRTGGRDTQYF. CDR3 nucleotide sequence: TGTGCCAGCAGCGACCGCCTCCGGACAGGGGGCAGGGATACGCAGTATTTT.

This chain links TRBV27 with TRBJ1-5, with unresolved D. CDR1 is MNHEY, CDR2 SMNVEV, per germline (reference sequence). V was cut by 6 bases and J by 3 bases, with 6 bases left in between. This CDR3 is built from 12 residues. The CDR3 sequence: CASRDYNQPQHF. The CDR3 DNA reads TGTGCCAGCAGAGACTACAATCAGCCCCAGCATTTT.

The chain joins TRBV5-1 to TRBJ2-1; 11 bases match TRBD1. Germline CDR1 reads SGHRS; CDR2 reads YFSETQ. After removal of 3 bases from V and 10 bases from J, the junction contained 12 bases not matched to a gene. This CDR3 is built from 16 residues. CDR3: CASSSAGQGVYREQFF. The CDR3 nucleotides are TGCGCCAGCAGCTCCGCGGGACAGGGGGTGTATAGAGAGCAGTTCTTC.